Presented here are 29 T cell receptor beta chains from one specimen sequenced in a study of blood T cell repertoires in COVID-19. The assay was immunoSEQ multiplex PCR, and TCRdb's table has in-frame clones only and misses some. This repertoire shows about 100,000 clones, 89% found once; its top ten account for roughly 4.6%. Input material: peripheral blood. The receptors here all came from a man between 35 and 55 years old with active or convalescent COVID-19.

The V and J genes are TRBV11-2 and TRBJ1-2, with D unclear. CDR1 and CDR2 from the germline V gene are SGHAT and FQNNGV. CDR3 size: 14 residues. Trimming removed 1 base at V and 2 bases at J, with 8 bases between. The CDR3 DNA reads as TGTGCCAGCAGCTTAGGGGCTAAGAACTATGGCTACACCTTC. Residues: CASSLGAKNYGYTF. Looking up the rest from reference TRBV11-2 and TRBJ1-2 gives the full variable domain: EAGVAQSPRYKIIEKRQSVAFWCNPISGHATLYWYQQILGQGPKLLIQFQNNGVVDDSQLPKDRFSAERLKGVDSTLKIQPAKLEDSAVYLCASSLGAKNYGYTFGSGTRLTVV.

With respect to this clone: At one end the junction does not follow the germline gene, possibly because of a read error. The chain combines TRBV19 with TRBJ2-4; D is possibly TRBD1 (6 bases). Germline CDR1 is LNHDA and CDR2 is SQIVND (reference sequence). This CDR3 comprises 11 residues. The CDR3 coding sequence is TGTGCCAGTAGACAGGGCGAAGTACTATCCTTC. This translates into CASRQGEVLSF.

This clone occurred once. V and J are TRBV24-1 and TRBJ2-3, with TRBD2 matching over 9 bases. Germline loops: CDR1 KGHDR, CDR2 SFDVKD. The CDR3 sequence is 14 residues long. V lost 11 bases, J lost 1 base, and 6 bases stayed unmatched. The CDR3 loop is CAMLAGTRTDTQYF. CDR3 sequence (DNA): TGTGCCATGCTAGCGGGAACTCGCACAGATACGCAGTATTTT.

CDR3 protein: CASSLDYEGGLPNTGELFF. The CDR3, as DNA: TGTGCCAGCAGCTTAGATTACGAGGGAGGACTACCCAACACCGGGGAGCTGTTTTTT. This rearrangement joins TRBV7-2 to TRBJ2-2; tentatively, D is TRBD2 (6 bases). This CDR3 is built from 19 residues. The germline V gene has CDR1 SGHTA and CDR2 FQGNSA. V was trimmed by 1 base and J by 2 bases, leaving 20 bases between them. The full variable domain, with the rest looked up from reference TRBV7-2 and TRBJ2-2, is GAGVSQSPSNKVTEKGKDVELRCDPISGHTALYWYRQSLGQGLEFLIYFQGNSAPDKSGLPSDRFSAERTGGSVSTLTIQRTQQEDSAVYLCASSLDYEGGLPNTGELFFGEGSRLTVL.

This chain connects TRBV29-1 to TRBJ2-4; D is perhaps TRBD1 (7 bases). CDR1 is SQVTM and CDR2 is ANQGSEA in the germline V gene. The CDR3 is 14 residues long. V lost 7 bases and J lost 7, with 20 bases in between. In DNA form, the CDR3 reads TGCAGCGCACAAGGAGGGGGCGAGCTGAACATTCAGTACTTC. Its translation is CSAQGGGELNIQYF.

V usage is TRBV19 and J usage is TRBJ1-2; the match to TRBD1 covers 7 bases. This CDR3 region has 13 residues. CDR1 and CDR2 (germline): LNHDA, SQIVND (reference sequence). With V trimmed by 5 bases and J by 3 bases, 3 bases remained unmatched. The CDR3 nucleotides read TGTGCCAGTAGTCCGGGGACAGACTATGGCTACACCTTC. This encodes CASSPGTDYGYTF.

This sequence joins TRBV28 and TRBJ1-1; no firm D call. Trimming pared 4 bases from V and 12 bases from J, leaving 12 bases between. The germline V gene has CDR1 MDHEN and CDR2 SYDVKM. This CDR3 has 11 amino acids. The CDR3 is CASSSGMRTFF. CDR3 coding DNA: TGTGCCAGCAGTTCGGGAATGAGAACTTTCTTT.

The rearrangement joins TRBV20-1 to TRBJ2-3; D uncertain. V was cut by 1 base and J by 5 bases, with 4 bases left in between. CDR3 size: 11 residues. CDR1 DFQATT and CDR2 SNEGSKA come from the germline V gene (reference sequence). As DNA, the CDR3 is TGCAGTGCTAGAGTCGGAGATACGCAGTATTTT. This translates into CSARVGDTQYF.

This chain connects TRBV2 to TRBJ2-7, with 9 bases identical to TRBD1. The germline gives CDR1 SNHLY, CDR2 FYNNEI. The length of the CDR3 is 15 residues. J was trimmed by 5 bases and V by 5 bases; bases with no gene match: 10. The CDR3 coding sequence is TGTGCCAGCAGTTACAACAGGGGGCGCTTCGACGAGCAGTACTTC. This gives the protein CASSYNRGRFDEQYF. Full variable domain (missing parts from reference TRBV2 and TRBJ2-7): EPEVTQTPSHQVTQMGQEVILRCVPISNHLYFYWYRQILGQKVEFLVSFYNNEISEKSEIFDDQFSVERPDGSNFTLKIRSTKLEDSAMYFCASSYNRGRFDEQYFGPGTRLTVT.

The chain has TRBV2 and TRBJ2-3; 9 positions match TRBD2. CDR1 and CDR2 (germline): SNHLY, FYNNEI. CDR3 length: 14 residues. V trimming: 1 base; J trimming: 7 bases; junction bases outside the gene matches: 3. The CDR3 coding sequence is TGTGCCAGCAGTGAAGGCGGGAGGGCCAATACGCAGTATTTT. This translates into CASSEGGRANTQYF.

The rearrangement joins TRBV11-2 to TRBJ2-1; D is possibly TRBD2 (5 bases). Germline V gives CDR1 SGHAT, CDR2 FQNNGV. The CDR3 runs 14 residues. Trimming shortened V by 1 base and J by 8 bases, and 12 bases separated the two germline ends. Here the CDR3 reads CASSLGQRSDEQFF. CDR3 DNA sequence: TGTGCCAGCAGCTTAGGTCAGCGGAGCGATGAGCAGTTCTTC.

The V call is TRBV9, the J call TRBJ1-6; no reliable D call. V lost 3 bases and J 3 bases, leaving 13 bases between the germline ends. The CDR3 covers 16 residues. Germline CDR1 and CDR2: SGDLS and YYNGEE. This chain's CDR3 is CASSGALEGYNSPLHF. CDR3 nucleotide sequence: TGTGCCAGCAGCGGGGCCCTGGAGGGCTATAATTCACCCCTCCACTTT.

The chain couples TRBV27 to TRBJ1-5; 8 bases are shared with TRBD1. CDR1 and CDR2 from the germline V gene are MNHEY and SMNVEV (reference sequence). CDR3 size: 14 residues. The ends lost 4 bases at V and 9 bases at J; junction bases unmatched: 8. The CDR3 loop is CASSSGQGVGPQHF. The CDR3 DNA follows: TGTGCCAGCAGTTCAGGACAGGGTGTCGGGCCCCAGCATTTT.

The gene calls are TRBV7-9 and TRBJ1-4; 9 nucleotides line up with TRBD1. The CDR3 covers 15 residues. The V segment lost 5 bases and the J segment 6 bases; nucleotides outside the gene matches: 7. Germline V gene lookup returns CDR1 SEHNR and CDR2 FQNEAQ (reference sequence). The CDR3 DNA reads as TGTGCCAGCAGCCCCGGGACAGGGTCGGATGAAAAACTGTTTTTT. It is translated as CASSPGTGSDEKLFF. Supplemented by reference TRBV7-9 and TRBJ1-4, the full variable domain reads DTGVSQNPRHKITKRGQNVTFRCDPISEHNRLYWYRQTLGQGPEFLTYFQNEAQLEKSRLLSDRFSAERPKGSFSTLEIQRTEQGDSAMYLCASSPGTGSDEKLFFGSGTQLSVL.

This chain connects TRBV7-2 to TRBJ1-6; 9 nucleotides agree with TRBD1. Trimming at V came to 5 bases and at J to 5 bases, leaving 4 bases not matched to a gene. This CDR3 has 15 amino acids. Germline-derived CDR1 and CDR2 are SGHTA and FQGNSA. CDR3 residues: CASSLGDRDNSPLHF. The CDR3 nucleotides are TGTGCCAGCAGCCTCGGGGACAGGGATAATTCACCCCTCCACTTT.

This chain links TRBV25-1 with TRBJ2-1; 8 nucleotides line up with TRBD1. This CDR3 has 15 residues. Germline-derived CDR1 and CDR2 are MGHDK and SYGVNS. V was pared by 2 bases and J by 0 bases, with 0 bases of the junction left unmatched. The CDR3 DNA is TGTGCCAGCAGTGAAACAGGGGGCTCCTACAATGAGCAGTTCTTC. Residues: CASSETGGSYNEQFF.

This clone was observed once. The V call is TRBV9, the J call TRBJ2-7; TRBD2 matches at 8 bases. Germline V lookup: CDR1 SGDLS, CDR2 YYNGEE. This CDR3 has 15 amino acids. The J segment lost 4 bases and the V segment lost 4 bases, leaving 10 bases of the junction unmatched. CDR3 protein: CASSPGGDSWYEQYF. CDR3 nucleotides: TGTGCCAGCAGCCCCGGGGGGGACTCTTGGTACGAGCAGTACTTC.

This clone appeared once. The CDR3 protein is CASSPGLAPNIQYF. In nucleotides, the CDR3 is TGTGCCAGCAGCCCGGGACTAGCTCCAAACATTCAGTACTTC. The gene calls are TRBV6-2 or TRBV6-3 and TRBJ2-4, with 9 bases fitting TRBD2. V lost 6 bases, J lost 6 bases, and 6 bases stayed unmatched. In germline, CDR1 is MNHEY, CDR2 SVGEGT. This CDR3 has 14 residues.

The CDR3 sequence is CASSLGGNTEAFF. The DNA of the CDR3 is TGTGCCAGCAGCTTGGGAGGGAACACTGAAGCTTTCTTT. The V and J genes are TRBV5-4 and TRBJ1-1; the D is unclear. V lost 0 bases, J lost 1 base, and 4 bases lay in between. The germline V gene has CDR1 SGHNT and CDR2 YYREEE (reference sequence). The CDR3 is made up of 13 amino acids.

The chain couples TRBV3-1 (or the pseudogene TRBV3-2) to TRBJ1-1; D is unresolved. Germline values: CDR1 LGHDT, CDR2 YNNKEL (reference sequence). This CDR3 region has 15 residues. Trimming took off 4 bases at V and 0 bases at J, with 12 bases between the two ends. CDR3 amino acids: CASSPTANLNTEAFF. The CDR3 region has the DNA TGTGCCAGCAGCCCAACAGCCAACCTGAACACTGAAGCTTTCTTT.

V and J are TRBV28 and TRBJ1-5; TRBD1 aligns across 7 bases. J gave up 4 bases and V 2 bases, and 5 bases lay outside the gene matches. The CDR3 loop spans 15 amino acids. CDR1 MDHEN and CDR2 SYDVKM come from the germline V gene. CDR3 loop: CASSLKQGSNQPQHF. The CDR3, as DNA: TGTGCCAGCAGTTTAAAACAGGGGTCGAATCAGCCCCAGCATTTT.

The rearrangement links TRBV5-6 to TRBJ1-1, with D possibly being TRBD1 (6 bases). The CDR3 extends over 16 amino acids. Trimming pared 3 bases from V and 7 bases from J, leaving 22 bases between. Germline values: CDR1 SGHDT, CDR2 YYEEEE. DNA of the CDR3: TGTGCCAGCAGCTCCCTTTATTTGGGGGCGGGGGTTGAAGCTTTCTTT. Translating gives CASSSLYLGAGVEAFF.

This chain links TRBV20-1 with TRBJ2-7; weak D call: TRBD2 (6 bases). Deletions cut 3 bases from V and 4 bases from J, with 13 bases between. Germline lookup yields CDR1 DFQATT and CDR2 SNEGSKA (reference sequence). This CDR3 is built from 13 residues. CDR3 sequence (DNA): TGCAGTGCTAGTATTCTAGCGCAGTACGAGCAGTACTTC. Amino acids: CSASILAQYEQYF.

In its sample, this clone was seen a few times. This chain links TRBV7-9 with TRBJ2-2; D may be TRBD1 (6 bases). The germline V gene encodes CDR1 SEHNR and CDR2 FQNEAQ (reference sequence). This CDR3 spans 17 amino acids. The V gene lost 1 base and the J gene lost 5 bases, with 17 bases spanning the gap. CDR3 amino acids: CASSLVGDITSTGELFF. In DNA, the CDR3 is TGTGCCAGCAGCTTAGTCGGGGACATTACGTCGACCGGGGAGCTGTTTTTT.

The chain carries TRBV10-2 and TRBJ2-3; 7 nucleotides match TRBD2. This CDR3 is 18 amino acids long. The germline V gene has CDR1 WSHSY and CDR2 SAAADI. V dropped 8 bases and J dropped 0; count of bases not matched to a gene: 17. CDR3 protein: CASQRLAGTGLSTDTQYF. As DNA, the CDR3 is TGCGCCAGCCAGAGACTAGCCGGGACGGGCCTTAGCACAGATACGCAGTATTTT.

The chain couples TRBV5-4 to TRBJ2-1, with 7 bases identical to TRBD1. The length of the CDR3 is 14 residues. Germline trimming cut 0 bases from V and 5 bases from J; bases unmatched to any gene: 2. Germline V gives CDR1 SGHNT, CDR2 YYREEE (reference sequence). The CDR3 sequence is CASSLGQGDNEQFF. As DNA, the CDR3 is TGTGCCAGCAGCTTGGGACAGGGAGACAATGAGCAGTTCTTC.

The chain combines TRBV4-2 with TRBJ1-1; 9 bases align to TRBD1. CDR3 length: 15 amino acids. Per germline, CDR1 LGHNA and CDR2 YNFKEQ. J was trimmed by 3 bases and V by 2 bases; bases with no gene match: 4. The CDR3: CASSQPGQGHTEAFF. CDR3 nucleotides: TGTGCCAGCAGCCAACCGGGACAGGGACACACTGAAGCTTTCTTT.

The J gene is TRBJ2-7, the V gene TRBV5-1; TRBD2 might be the D (6 bases). Germline-derived CDR1 and CDR2 are SGHRS and YFSETQ. The CDR3 length is 13 residues. Trimming removed 5 bases from V and 7 bases from J, with 16 bases in between. The DNA of the CDR3 is TGCGCCAGCAGGTACGGGACTCGCTCTGAGCAGTACTTC. Translated: CASRYGTRSEQYF.

This chain links TRBV6-5 with TRBJ1-1, with D possibly being TRBD1 (5 bases). Trimming removed 10 bases at V and 7 bases at J, with 13 bases between. The CDR3 runs 11 residues. Germline loops: CDR1 MNHEY, CDR2 SVGAGI. CDR3 protein: CATKGRREAFF. The CDR3 DNA reads as TGTGCCACGAAGGGGAGGCGTGAAGCTTTCTTT.